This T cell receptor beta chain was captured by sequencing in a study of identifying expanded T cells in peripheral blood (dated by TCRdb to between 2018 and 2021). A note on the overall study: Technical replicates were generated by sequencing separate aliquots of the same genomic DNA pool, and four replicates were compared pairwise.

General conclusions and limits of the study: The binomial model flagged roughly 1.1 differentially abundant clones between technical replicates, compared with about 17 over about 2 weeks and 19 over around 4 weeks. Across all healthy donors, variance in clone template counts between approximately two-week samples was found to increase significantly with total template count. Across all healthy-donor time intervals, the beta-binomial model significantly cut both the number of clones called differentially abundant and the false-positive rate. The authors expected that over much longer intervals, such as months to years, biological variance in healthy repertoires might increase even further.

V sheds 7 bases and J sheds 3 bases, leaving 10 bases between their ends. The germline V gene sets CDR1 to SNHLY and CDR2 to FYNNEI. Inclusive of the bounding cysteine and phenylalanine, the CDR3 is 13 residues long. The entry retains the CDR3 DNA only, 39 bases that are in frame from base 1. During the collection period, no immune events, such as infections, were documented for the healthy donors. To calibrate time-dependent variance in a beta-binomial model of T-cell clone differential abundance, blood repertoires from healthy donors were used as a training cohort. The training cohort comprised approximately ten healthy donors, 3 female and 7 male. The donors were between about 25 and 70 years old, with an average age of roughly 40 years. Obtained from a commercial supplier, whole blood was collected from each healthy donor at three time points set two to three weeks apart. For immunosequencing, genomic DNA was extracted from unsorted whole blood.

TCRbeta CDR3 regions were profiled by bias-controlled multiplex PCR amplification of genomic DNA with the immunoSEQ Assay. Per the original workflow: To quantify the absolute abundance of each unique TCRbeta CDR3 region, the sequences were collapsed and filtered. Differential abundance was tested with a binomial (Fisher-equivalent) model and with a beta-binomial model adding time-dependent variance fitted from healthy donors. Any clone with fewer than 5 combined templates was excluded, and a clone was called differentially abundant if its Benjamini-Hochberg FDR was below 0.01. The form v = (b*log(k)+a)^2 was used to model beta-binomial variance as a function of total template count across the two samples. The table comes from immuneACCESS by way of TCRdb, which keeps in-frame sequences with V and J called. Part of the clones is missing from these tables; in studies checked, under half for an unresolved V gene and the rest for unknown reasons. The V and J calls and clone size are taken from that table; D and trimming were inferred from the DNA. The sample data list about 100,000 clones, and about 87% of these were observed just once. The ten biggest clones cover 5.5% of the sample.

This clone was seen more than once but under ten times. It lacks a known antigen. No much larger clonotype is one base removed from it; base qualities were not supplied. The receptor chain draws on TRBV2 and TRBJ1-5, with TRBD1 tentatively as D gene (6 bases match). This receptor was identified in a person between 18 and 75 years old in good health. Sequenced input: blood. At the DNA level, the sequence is TGTGCCAGCACGGACAGACCCAATCAGCCCCAGCATTTT. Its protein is CASTDRPNQPQHF.